A selection of T cell receptor beta chains follows, all from one sample in a study of cytomegalovirus exposure and HLA in healthy donors. Clones were read by immunoSEQ multiplex PCR, and TCRdb kept only the in-frame ones, dropping some. The sample consists of 130,000 to 150,000 clones, 88% of them appearing once. Sample: PBMCs. These receptor sequences come from a young woman in good health and CMV-seropositive. CDR3s include the opening cysteine and the closing phenylalanine or tryptophan. The D gene is left open where the match is weak. Rows may omit the clone size; those that give it use once, few, many or a size class.

v_gene: TRBV4-1; abundance: -; j_gene: TRBJ2-5; d_gene: TRBD1; CDR3nt: TGCGCCAGCAGCCAAGATCTCACAGGGGGATGGGAGACCCAGTACTTC; CDR3aa: CASSQDLTGGWETQYF
v_gene: TRBV7-9; abundance: -; j_gene: TRBJ2-7; d_gene: -; CDR3nt: TGTGCCAGCAGGCCTACAGGGTCTAGGGAGCAGTACTTC; CDR3aa: CASRPTGSREQYF
v_gene: TRBV27; abundance: -; j_gene: TRBJ1-5; d_gene: -; CDR3nt: TGTGCCAGCAGTTTCCAAAATCAGCCCCAGCATTTT; CDR3aa: CASSFQNQPQHF
v_gene: TRBV6-6; abundance: -; j_gene: TRBJ2-5; d_gene: TRBD2; CDR3nt: TGTGCCAGCAGTCGACTAGCGGGAGGTTGGGGAGAGACCCAGTACTTC; CDR3aa: CASSRLAGGWGETQYF
v_gene: TRBV13; abundance: -; j_gene: TRBJ2-5; d_gene: TRBD2; CDR3nt: TGTGCCAGCGAATATTCCCTCCGACTAGCGGGGGGGCTCGAGACCCAGTACTTC; CDR3aa: CASEYSLRLAGGLETQYF
v_gene: TRBV5-1; abundance: -; j_gene: TRBJ1-4; d_gene: -; CDR3nt: TGCGCCAGCAGCTTGATCTCGGATGAAAAACTGTTTTTT; CDR3aa: CASSLISDEKLFF
v_gene: TRBV9; abundance: -; j_gene: TRBJ2-2; d_gene: -; CDR3nt: TGTGCCAGCAGCGTAGCGCCCCTAGCAGGCGGGGAGCTGTTTTTT; CDR3aa: CASSVAPLAGGELFF
v_gene: TRBV2; abundance: -; j_gene: TRBJ2-2; d_gene: TRBD1; CDR3nt: TGTGCCAGCAGTGGAACCACAGGGGAGAACACCGGGGAGCTGTTTTTT; CDR3aa: CASSGTTGENTGELFF
v_gene: TRBV7-3; abundance: -; j_gene: TRBJ2-3; d_gene: -; CDR3nt: TGTGCCAGCAGCTTATGGTCAGGTAGCACAGATACGCAGTATTTT; CDR3aa: CASSLWSGSTDTQYF
v_gene: TRBV4-2; abundance: few; j_gene: TRBJ2-7; d_gene: TRBD1; CDR3nt: TGTGCCAGCAGCTTCGGACAGGGGTCATCCTACGAGCAGTACTTC; CDR3aa: CASSFGQGSSYEQYF
v_gene: TRBV10-1; abundance: -; j_gene: TRBJ2-1; d_gene: TRBD2; CDR3nt: TGCGCCAGCAGTGAACCGGGACTAGCGGTCAATGAGCAGTTCTTC; CDR3aa: CASSEPGLAVNEQFF
v_gene: TRBV11-3; abundance: -; j_gene: TRBJ2-1; d_gene: -; CDR3nt: TGTGCCAGCAGCTTAGATCAGGGTAGAGTACTGTTCTTC; CDR3aa: CASSLDQGRVLFF
v_gene: TRBV7-9; abundance: -; j_gene: TRBJ1-4; d_gene: TRBD1; CDR3nt: TGTGCCAGCAGCTCCGCTGACAGGGGGAACGAAAAACTGTTTTTT; CDR3aa: CASSSADRGNEKLFF
v_gene: TRBV5-1; abundance: -; j_gene: TRBJ1-1; d_gene: -; CDR3nt: TGCGCCAGCAGCAGAGGTAACACTGAAGCTTTCTTT; CDR3aa: CASSRGNTEAFF
v_gene: TRBV30; abundance: -; j_gene: TRBJ2-1; d_gene: -; CDR3nt: TGTGCCTGGAGTGTAATCATTAGCGGTCCCTACAATGAGCAGTTCTTC; CDR3aa: CAWSVIISGPYNEQFF
v_gene: TRBV28; abundance: -; j_gene: TRBJ1-5; d_gene: TRBD1; CDR3nt: TGTGCCAGCAGTTTAGGGCAGGGGGCTAATCAGCCCCAGCATTTT; CDR3aa: CASSLGQGANQPQHF
v_gene: TRBV5-1; abundance: -; j_gene: TRBJ1-1; d_gene: TRBD1; CDR3nt: TGCGCCAGCAGCATCGACAGGGAAAACACCGTCACTGAAGCTTTCTTT; CDR3aa: CASSIDRENTVTEAFF
v_gene: TRBV6-5; abundance: -; j_gene: TRBJ2-3; d_gene: -; CDR3nt: TGTGCCAGCAGTAAGAGACAGAGCACAGATACGCAGTATTTT; CDR3aa: CASSKRQSTDTQYF
v_gene: TRBV19; abundance: -; j_gene: TRBJ1-4; d_gene: -; CDR3nt: TGTGCCACAAAGCGGGGGGCGACCGATGAAAAACTGTTTTTT; CDR3aa: CATKRGATDEKLFF
v_gene: TRBV30; abundance: -; j_gene: TRBJ1-5; d_gene: -; CDR3nt: TGTGCCTGGAGTGCCCTCGGTTTCAATCAGCCCCAGCATTTT; CDR3aa: CAWSALGFNQPQHF
v_gene: TRBV13; abundance: few; j_gene: TRBJ2-5; d_gene: -; CDR3nt: TGTGCCAGCAGCTTAATGCAGGGAGGAAGGGAGACCCAGTACTTC; CDR3aa: CASSLMQGGRETQYF
v_gene: TRBV30; abundance: once; j_gene: TRBJ2-3; d_gene: TRBD1; CDR3nt: TGTGCCTGGAGCACAGGGGGATGGAATACGCAGTATTTT; CDR3aa: CAWSTGGWNTQYF
v_gene: TRBV6-1; abundance: -; j_gene: TRBJ2-5; d_gene: -; CDR3nt: TGTGCCACTACAGAGGAGACCCAGTACTTC; CDR3aa: CATTEETQYF
v_gene: TRBV6-5; abundance: -; j_gene: TRBJ1-4; d_gene: -; CDR3nt: TGTGCCAGCAGTTACTCGATGGGGGGGCTAGGGGAAAAACTGTTTTTT; CDR3aa: CASSYSMGGLGEKLFF
v_gene: TRBV11-2; abundance: -; j_gene: TRBJ1-2; d_gene: -; CDR3nt: TGTGCCAGCAGCTTAAACAGGGAGTTTGGCTACACCTTC; CDR3aa: CASSLNREFGYTF
v_gene: TRBV28; abundance: -; j_gene: TRBJ1-4; d_gene: TRBD1; CDR3nt: TGTGCCAGCAGTCCTTGGACAGGGGCGGAAAAACTGTTTTTT; CDR3aa: CASSPWTGAEKLFF
v_gene: TRBV7-2; abundance: -; j_gene: TRBJ2-2; d_gene: -; CDR3nt: TGTGCCAGCAGCTTAAGAATCAGTAGCACGGAAACCGGGGAGCTGTTTTTT; CDR3aa: CASSLRISSTETGELFF
v_gene: TRBV2; abundance: -; j_gene: TRBJ2-3; d_gene: TRBD1; CDR3nt: TGTGCCAGCAGTGAAGTACAGGGGGCGCGGACAGATACGCAGTATTTT; CDR3aa: CASSEVQGARTDTQYF
v_gene: TRBV28; abundance: once; j_gene: TRBJ2-7; d_gene: TRBD2; CDR3nt: TGTGCCAGCATACCCGCGAGGGTAGCGGGATACTACGAGCAGTACTTC; CDR3aa: CASIPARVAGYYEQYF
v_gene: TRBV19; abundance: few; j_gene: TRBJ1-6; d_gene: -; CDR3nt: TGTGCCAGTACCTCACAACATGTGAATTCACCCCTCCACTTT; CDR3aa: CASTSQHVNSPLHF
v_gene: TRBV6-1; abundance: -; j_gene: TRBJ1-2; d_gene: TRBD1; CDR3nt: TGTGCCAGCACCAGGGACAGGGACGGCTACACCTTC; CDR3aa: CASTRDRDGYTF
v_gene: TRBV7-9; abundance: -; j_gene: TRBJ2-5; d_gene: -; CDR3nt: TGTGCCAGCAGCTTTGGGGCTAGCGCCAAGACCCAGTACTTC; CDR3aa: CASSFGASAKTQYF
v_gene: TRBV7-9; abundance: -; j_gene: TRBJ2-7; d_gene: -; CDR3nt: TGTGCCAGCAGTCCGACAGGCTACGAGCAGTACTTC; CDR3aa: CASSPTGYEQYF
v_gene: TRBV28; abundance: -; j_gene: TRBJ1-1; d_gene: -; CDR3nt: TGTGCCAGCAGTTTTAGAGGTATCGAAGCTTTCTTT; CDR3aa: CASSFRGIEAFF
v_gene: TRBV5-1; abundance: -; j_gene: TRBJ1-2; d_gene: TRBD1; CDR3nt: TGCGCCAGCAGCTTGGGTGGGACAGGGGACGGCTACACCTTC; CDR3aa: CASSLGGTGDGYTF
v_gene: TRBV7-3; abundance: once; j_gene: TRBJ2-3; d_gene: TRBD1; CDR3nt: TGTGCCAGCAGCTTAAGGACTCTCGGGGCAGGGGGCGCGAACACAGATACGCAGTATTTT; CDR3aa: CASSLRTLGAGGANTDTQYF
v_gene: TRBV19; abundance: -; j_gene: TRBJ2-3; d_gene: -; CDR3nt: TGTGCCAGTAGTATCAGCCCGTGGGGGCCGCGGACTCAAGGGCAGTATTTT; CDR3aa: CASSISPWGPRTQGQYF
v_gene: TRBV19; abundance: -; j_gene: TRBJ1-6; d_gene: -; CDR3nt: TGTGCCAGTAGTATAGGTTCGCGGACATCGTCACCCCTCCACTTT; CDR3aa: CASSIGSRTSSPLHF
v_gene: TRBV4-1; abundance: -; j_gene: TRBJ2-7; d_gene: -; CDR3nt: TGCGCCAGCAGCCAAGAACAGGTCTTTGCCTACGAGCAGTACTTC; CDR3aa: CASSQEQVFAYEQYF
v_gene: TRBV11-1; abundance: few; j_gene: TRBJ1-2; d_gene: -; CDR3nt: TGTGCCAGCAGCCATAGACAGGAGCGTAACTATGGCTACACCTTC; CDR3aa: CASSHRQERNYGYTF
v_gene: TRBV5-1; abundance: -; j_gene: TRBJ2-1; d_gene: -; CDR3nt: TGCGCCAGCAGCTTGGAAGGGGCCCTTAATACTTATGAGCAGTTCTTC; CDR3aa: CASSLEGALNTYEQFF
v_gene: TRBV14; abundance: -; j_gene: TRBJ1-1; d_gene: -; CDR3nt: TGTGCCAGCAGCCAAGCGAGGGGGTTCACTGAAGCTTTCTTT; CDR3aa: CASSQARGFTEAFF
v_gene: TRBV29-1; abundance: -; j_gene: TRBJ2-2; d_gene: TRBD1; CDR3nt: TGCAGCGTTATGGGACAGGGGAGAATAAGGGGGACCGGGGAGCTGTTTTTT; CDR3aa: CSVMGQGRIRGTGELFF
v_gene: TRBV4-2; abundance: -; j_gene: TRBJ2-3; d_gene: TRBD2; CDR3nt: TGTGCCAGCAGCCAAGATTGGGCAGCGGGAGATAGGGGCACAGATACGCAGTATTTT; CDR3aa: CASSQDWAAGDRGTDTQYF
v_gene: TRBV7-2; abundance: -; j_gene: TRBJ1-5; d_gene: TRBD1; CDR3nt: TGTGCCAGCAGCTTAGGGACAGGGGATAAGCCCCAGCATTTT; CDR3aa: CASSLGTGDKPQHF
v_gene: TRBV6-5; abundance: -; j_gene: TRBJ1-1; d_gene: TRBD1; CDR3nt: TGTGCCAGCAGCCGACTACAGGGGGCCACATTTGAAGCTTTCTTT; CDR3aa: CASSRLQGATFEAFF
v_gene: TRBV6-5; abundance: -; j_gene: TRBJ2-3; d_gene: -; CDR3nt: TGTGCCAGCAGTGAAGACAGGAACCCAGATACGCAGTATTTT; CDR3aa: CASSEDRNPDTQYF
v_gene: TRBV7-2; abundance: few; j_gene: TRBJ1-1; d_gene: -; CDR3nt: TGTGCCAGCAGCGACCGAGTTAGGGGAATAGGGAACACTGAAGCTTTCTTT; CDR3aa: CASSDRVRGIGNTEAFF
v_gene: TRBV4-1; abundance: few; j_gene: TRBJ1-5; d_gene: -; CDR3nt: TGCGCCAGCAGCCAACAGGGCCTTAGCAATCAGCCCCAGCATTTT; CDR3aa: CASSQQGLSNQPQHF
v_gene: TRBV7-8; abundance: -; j_gene: TRBJ2-5; d_gene: -; CDR3nt: TGTGCCAGCAGCTTAGGAGGGAGAGTGGAGACCCAGTACTTC; CDR3aa: CASSLGGRVETQYF
v_gene: TRBV15; abundance: -; j_gene: TRBJ2-1; d_gene: TRBD2; CDR3nt: TGTGCCACCAGCGGTAGCGGGGGGCCTAACAATGAGCAGTTCTTC; CDR3aa: CATSGSGGPNNEQFF
v_gene: TRBV6-1; abundance: -; j_gene: TRBJ2-2; d_gene: -; CDR3nt: TGTGCCAGCTCACGCGGGCCCACGAACACCGGGGAGCTGTTTTTT; CDR3aa: CASSRGPTNTGELFF
v_gene: TRBV4-2; abundance: -; j_gene: TRBJ2-2; d_gene: TRBD2; CDR3nt: TGTGCCAGCAGCCAAGCCGGGACTAGCGGGAGTTCTTCCGGGGAGCTGTTTTTT; CDR3aa: CASSQAGTSGSSSGELFF
v_gene: TRBV10-3; abundance: -; j_gene: TRBJ2-1; d_gene: -; CDR3nt: TGTGCCATCAGTGAGTCCTCAGGGTATGAGCAGTTCTTC; CDR3aa: CAISESSGYEQFF
v_gene: TRBV30; abundance: -; j_gene: TRBJ1-1; d_gene: -; CDR3nt: TGTGCCTGGAGTGTCTGGCAGGGGATTCGGAACACTGAAGCTTTCTTT; CDR3aa: CAWSVWQGIRNTEAFF
v_gene: TRBV28; abundance: -; j_gene: TRBJ1-6; d_gene: -; CDR3nt: TGTGCCAGCAGCCCCGGGTTAATCGGATCACCCCTCCACTTT; CDR3aa: CASSPGLIGSPLHF